This T cell receptor beta chain was identified in a study of CD8+CD57+ T cells in acquired aplastic anemia. On the study more broadly: CD4+ and CD8+ cells, once sorted, gave DNA averaging roughly 3.2 ug. Study results and caveats: Shared by patients and controls, 25 to 35 CD8+ CDR3s were abundant in patients. CD8+ Simpson's diversity in patients was not significantly different from that in controls.

This CDR3 region has 15 residues. Germline CDR1 reads SEHNR; CDR2 reads FQNEAQ (reference sequence). V lost 5 bases, J lost 2 bases, and 16 bases lay in between. Patients who underwent sequencing had shown CD8+CD57+ cell expansion by flow cytometry. Severe acquired aplastic anemia was present in every patient. Genomic DNA, the template, was used for profiling of the TCR beta VDJ and CDR3. TCRdb used MiXCR to reprocess the reads, holding one entry per CDR3 protein. The data show around 290,000 distinct CDR3 sequences, with about 50% seen just once and roughly 1.2% held by the top ten. Regarding this clonotype: Its antigen is unidentified.

Sample: sorted CD4+, CD8+, or CD8+CD57+ T cells (not recorded which) from PBMCs. This sequence was found in a human donor with aplastic anemia. The V call is TRBV7-9, the J call TRBJ2-7, with D possibly TRBD2 on 6 matching bases. The CDR3 sequence: CASSRPGEPPYEQYF. The CDR3 coding sequence is TGTGCCAGCAGCCGCCCGGGGGAGCCCCCCTACGAGCAGTACTTC.